In this sample, the clone carrying this TCR beta chain turned up a few times. TCRdb redid the calling of the RT-PCR reads with MiXCR, one entry per CDR3 protein. The table has just over 300,000 distinct CDR3 sequences, less than 25% seen once; the top ten hold around 9.6%. This sample was included in a study of response to subunit inactivated influenza vaccine. Germline V gene lookup returns CDR1 KGHSH and CDR2 LQKENI. Trimming took off 2 bases at V and 4 bases at J, with 15 bases between the two ends. The CDR3 sequence is 16 residues long. This rearrangement joins TRBV18 to TRBJ1-5, with D tentatively TRBD1 (6 bases). The TCR comes from a man aged 50 to 75 who received an inactivated influenza vaccine. This material consisted of PBMCs from blood, taken approximately 20 months after vaccination. CDR3 DNA sequence: TGTGCCAGCTCACCAAACGCGGGGGGCAGTAATCAGCCCCAGCATTTT. Translation gives CASSPNAGGSNQPQHF.